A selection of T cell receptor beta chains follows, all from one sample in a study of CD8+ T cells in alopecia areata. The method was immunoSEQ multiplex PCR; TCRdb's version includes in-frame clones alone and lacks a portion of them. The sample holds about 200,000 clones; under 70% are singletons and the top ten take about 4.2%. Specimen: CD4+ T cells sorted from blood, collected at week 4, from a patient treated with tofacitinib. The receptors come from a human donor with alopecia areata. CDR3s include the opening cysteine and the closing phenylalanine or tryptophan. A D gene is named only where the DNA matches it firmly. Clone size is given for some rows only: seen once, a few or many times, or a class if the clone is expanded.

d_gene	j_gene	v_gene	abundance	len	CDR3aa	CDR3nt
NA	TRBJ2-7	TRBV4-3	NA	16	CASSQAKGPKSYEQYF	TGCGCCAGCAGCCAAGCTAAGGGGCCAAAATCCTACGAGCAGTACTTC
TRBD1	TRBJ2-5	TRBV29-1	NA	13	CSVLGTAQETQYF	TGCAGCGTCCTCGGGACAGCACAAGAGACCCAGTACTTC
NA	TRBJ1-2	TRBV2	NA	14	CASTRDGSNYGYTF	TGTGCCAGCACTCGGGACGGGTCGAACTATGGCTACACCTTC
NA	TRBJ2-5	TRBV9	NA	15	CASSAGGRSQETQYF	TGTGCCAGCAGCGCGGGGGGCCGAAGCCAAGAGACCCAGTACTTC
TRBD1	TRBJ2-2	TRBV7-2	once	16	CASSRDRGLIAGELFF	TGTGCCAGCAGTCGGGACAGGGGGCTAATTGCCGGGGAGCTGTTTTTT
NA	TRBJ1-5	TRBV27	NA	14	CASSPRGAYQPQHF	TGTGCCAGCAGCCCTCGGGGGGCCTATCAGCCCCAGCATTTT
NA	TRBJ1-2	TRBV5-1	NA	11	CASSFRGGYTF	TGCGCCAGCAGCTTCAGGGGCGGCTACACCTTC
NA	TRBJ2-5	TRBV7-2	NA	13	CASSLGSEETQYF	TGTGCCAGCAGCTTAGGGTCAGAAGAGACCCAGTACTTC
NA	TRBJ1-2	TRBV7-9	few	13	CASSLGQNYGYTF	TGTGCCAGCAGCTTAGGGCAGAACTATGGCTACACCTTC
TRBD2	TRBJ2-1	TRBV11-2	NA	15	CASSRESSGELQQFF	TGTGCCAGCAGCCGGGAGTCTAGCGGGGAACTTCAGCAGTTCTTC
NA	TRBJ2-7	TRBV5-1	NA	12	CASSSHQGGQYF	TGCGCCAGCAGCTCCCACCAGGGTGGGCAGTACTTC
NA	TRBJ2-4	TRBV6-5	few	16	CASSYSQGVAKNIQYF	TGTGCCAGCAGTTACTCACAGGGAGTCGCCAAAAACATTCAGTACTTC
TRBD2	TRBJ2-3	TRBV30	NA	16	CAWSTGLAMGTDTQYF	TGTGCCTGGAGTACTGGACTAGCGATGGGCACAGATACGCAGTATTTT
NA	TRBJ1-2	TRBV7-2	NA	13	CASSARHRAGYTF	TGTGCCAGCAGCGCGAGACACAGGGCTGGCTACACCTTC
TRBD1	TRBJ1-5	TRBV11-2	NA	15	CASSLMGQINQPQHF	TGTGCCAGCAGCTTAATGGGACAGATCAATCAGCCCCAGCATTTT
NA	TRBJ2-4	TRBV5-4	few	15	CASSPGRAEGNIQYF	TGTGCCAGCAGCCCAGGACGCGCAGAAGGGAACATTCAGTACTTC
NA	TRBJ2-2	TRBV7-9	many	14	CASSLVLGSGELFF	TGTGCCAGCAGCTTAGTGCTCGGATCCGGGGAGCTGTTTTTT
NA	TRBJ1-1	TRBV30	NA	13	CAWTEGGSFEAFF	TGTGCCTGGACCGAAGGGGGATCTTTTGAAGCTTTCTTT